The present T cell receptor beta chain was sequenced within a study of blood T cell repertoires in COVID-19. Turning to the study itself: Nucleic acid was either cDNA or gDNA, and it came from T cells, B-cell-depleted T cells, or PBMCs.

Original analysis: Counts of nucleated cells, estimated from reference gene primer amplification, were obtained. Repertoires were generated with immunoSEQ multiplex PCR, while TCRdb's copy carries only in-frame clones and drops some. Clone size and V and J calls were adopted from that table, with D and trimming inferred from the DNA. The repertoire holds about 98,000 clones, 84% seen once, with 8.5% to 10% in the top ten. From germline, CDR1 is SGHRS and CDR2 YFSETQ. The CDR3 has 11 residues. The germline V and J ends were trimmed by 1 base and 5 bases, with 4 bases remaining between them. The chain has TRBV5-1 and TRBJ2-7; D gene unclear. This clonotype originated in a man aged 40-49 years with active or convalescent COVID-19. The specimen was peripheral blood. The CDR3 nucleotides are TGCGCCAGCAGCTTGAGAGACGAGCAGTACTTC. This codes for CASSLRDEQYF. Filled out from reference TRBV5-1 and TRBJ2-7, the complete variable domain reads KAGVTQTPRYLIKTRGQQVTLSCSPISGHRSVSWYQQTPGQGLQFLFEYFSETQRNKGNFPGRFSGRQFSNSRSEMNVSTLELGDSALYLCASSLRDEQYFGPGTRLTVT.